This TCR beta chain emerged from a study of cytotoxic CD8 clonotypes in ibrutinib-treated CLL. About the research overall: Samples averaged around 280,000 productive templates and 90,000 to 95,000 productive rearrangements. Study outcomes and limitations: The study found public clonotypes uncommon, contracting or stable on treatment.

Around 1.9 micrograms of genomic DNA, which was extracted from cryopreserved PBMCs, served as the material used for the TCR beta libraries. CDR3 length equals 15 residues. Between the trimmed V and J ends, which lost 4 bases and 5 bases, there was a span of 17 bases. Germline values: CDR1 SEHNR, CDR2 FQNEAQ (reference sequence). Of note for this clone: Its antigen is not known.

The planned depth of sequencing spanned 1 in 200,000 to 1 in 1 million T cells. Clones were sequenced by immunoSEQ multiplex PCR, and TCRdb holds only the in-frame ones, with some missing. The sample includes some 200,000 clones, 72% of them seen just once. This sequence was found in a human donor with chronic lymphocytic leukemia. V usage is TRBV7-9 and J usage is TRBJ2-5; perhaps TRBD1 as D (6 bases). The sample here was PBMCs, taken after 24 months of ibrutinib treatment. The CDR3 region is CASSSTQGLEETQYF. The CDR3 DNA reads TGTGCCAGCAGCTCAACACAGGGTCTCGAGGAGACCCAGTACTTC.